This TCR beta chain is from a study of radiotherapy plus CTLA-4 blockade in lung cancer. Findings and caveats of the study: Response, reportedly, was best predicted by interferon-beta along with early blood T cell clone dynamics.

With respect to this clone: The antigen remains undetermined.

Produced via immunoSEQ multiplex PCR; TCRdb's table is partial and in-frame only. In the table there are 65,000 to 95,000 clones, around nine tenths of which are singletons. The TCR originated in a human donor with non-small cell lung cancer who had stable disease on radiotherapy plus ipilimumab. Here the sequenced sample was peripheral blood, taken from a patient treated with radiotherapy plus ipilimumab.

CDR3 in amino acids: CASSLGTGNRATNEKLFF. CDR3 coding DNA: TGTGCCAGCAGCTTAGGGACCGGCAACCGTGCAACTAATGAAAAACTGTTTTTT. The rearrangement links TRBV7-9 to TRBJ1-4; no clear D. The V gene lost 1 base and the J gene lost 0 bases, with 15 bases spanning the gap. CDR3 size: 18 residues. Germline V lookup: CDR1 SEHNR, CDR2 FQNEAQ (reference sequence). Full variable domain (rest looked up from reference TRBV7-9 and TRBJ1-4): DTGVSQNPRHKITKRGQNVTFRCDPISEHNRLYWYRQTLGQGPEFLTYFQNEAQLEKSRLLSDRFSAERPKGSFSTLEIQRTEQGDSAMYLCASSLGTGNRATNEKLFFGSGTQLSVL.